The present entry profiles one T cell receptor beta chain with its context. The PCR had 60 Vbeta and 13 Jbeta primers. TCRdb's table, derived via immunoSEQ multiplex PCR, lists solely in-frame clones and lacks some. The sample includes around 200,000 clones, 75% to 85% of them seen just once. Germline CDR1 is LNHDA and CDR2 is SQIVND (reference sequence). V trimming: 3 bases; J trimming: 13 bases; junction bases outside the gene matches: 12. The CDR3 has 15 residues. The sample comes from a study of cytomegalovirus exposure and HLA in healthy donors. Background on the study: Among about 190 million T cells, an earlier analysis found about 100 million unique TCR beta sequences.

The sequencing input was PBMCs. The rearrangement joins TRBV19 to TRBJ1-4; TRBD1 aligns across 9 bases. This clonotype was obtained from a woman between 35 and 50 years old in good health and CMV-seronegative. CDR3 sequence (DNA): TGTGCCAGTAGTATTCAACTGGGACAGGGTTGGAGACTGTTTTTT. The encoded protein is CASSIQLGQGWRLFF.